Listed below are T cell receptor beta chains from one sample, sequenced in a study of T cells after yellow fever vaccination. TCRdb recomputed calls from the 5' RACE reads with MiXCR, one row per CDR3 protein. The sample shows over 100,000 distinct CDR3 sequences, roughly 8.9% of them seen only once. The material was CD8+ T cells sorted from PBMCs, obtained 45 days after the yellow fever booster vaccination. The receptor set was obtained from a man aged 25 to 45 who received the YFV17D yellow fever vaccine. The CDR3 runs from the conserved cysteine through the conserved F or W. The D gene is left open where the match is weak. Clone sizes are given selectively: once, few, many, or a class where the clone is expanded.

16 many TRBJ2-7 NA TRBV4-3 CASSQRGSGLAREQYF TGCGCCAGCAGCCAAAGAGGATCGGGGCTAGCCCGCGAGCAGTACTTC
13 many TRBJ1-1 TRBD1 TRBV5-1 CASSVGQGHEAFF TGCGCCAGCAGCGTGGGACAGGGTCATGAAGCTTTCTTT
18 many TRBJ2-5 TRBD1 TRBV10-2 CASSESTSGQLFEETQYF TGCGCCAGCAGTGAGTCGACATCGGGACAGTTATTCGAAGAGACCCAGTACTTC
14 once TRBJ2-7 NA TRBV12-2 CATIIGHRGGEQYF TGTGCAACAATAATAGGGCACAGGGGAGGGGAGCAGTACTTC
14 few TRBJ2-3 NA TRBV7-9 CASSLISATDTQYF TGTGCCAGCAGCTTAATATCGGCCACAGATACGCAGTATTTT
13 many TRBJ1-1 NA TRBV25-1 CASGLSRGTEAFF TGTGCCAGCGGCCTTTCCCGTGGGACTGAAGCTTTCTTT
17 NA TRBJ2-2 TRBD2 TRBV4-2 CASSHGTSGRAGGELFF TGTGCCAGCAGCCACGGGACTAGCGGGAGAGCGGGGGGGGAGCTGTTTTTT
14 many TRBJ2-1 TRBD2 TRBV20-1 CSATSGATYNEQFF TGCAGTGCTACTAGCGGCGCAACCTACAATGAGCAGTTCTTC
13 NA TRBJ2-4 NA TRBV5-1 CASSLESKNIQYF TGCGCCAGCAGCTTGGAGTCCAAAAACATTCAGTACTTC
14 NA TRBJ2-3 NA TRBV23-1 CASSQRQSTDTQYF TGCGCCAGCAGTCAACGACAGAGCACAGATACGCAGTATTTT
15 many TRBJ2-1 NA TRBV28 CASSLLGSDYNEQFF TGTGCCAGCAGTTTATTGGGGAGTGATTACAATGAGCAGTTCTTC
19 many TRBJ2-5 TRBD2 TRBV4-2 CASSQEGQGIGREWETQYF TGTGCCAGCAGCCAAGAAGGCCAAGGGATTGGGCGGGAGTGGGAGACCCAGTACTTC
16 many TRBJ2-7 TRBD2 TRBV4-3 CASSQDSTSGTYEQYF TGCGCCAGCAGCCAAGATTCGACTAGCGGGACCTACGAGCAGTACTTC
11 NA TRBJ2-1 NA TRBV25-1 CASSDPWIWFF TGTGCCAGCAGTGACCCTTGGATTTGGTTCTTC
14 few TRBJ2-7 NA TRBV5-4 CASSLSGKGWEQYF TGTGCCAGCAGCTTGAGTGGGAAGGGTTGGGAGCAGTACTTC
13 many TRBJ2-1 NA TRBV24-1 CATSDLRHAEQFF TGTGCCACCAGTGATTTACGGCATGCTGAGCAGTTCTTC
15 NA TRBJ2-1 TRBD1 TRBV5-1 CASSSPGTGEDEQFF TGCGCCAGCAGCAGCCCCGGGACAGGGGAGGATGAGCAGTTCTTC
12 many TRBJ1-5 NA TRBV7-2 CASEGKIQPQHF TGTGCCTCGGAGGGAAAAATTCAGCCCCAGCATTTT
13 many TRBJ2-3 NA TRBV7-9 CASWGPPSDTQYF TGTGCCTCGTGGGGGCCGCCGTCAGATACGCAGTATTTT
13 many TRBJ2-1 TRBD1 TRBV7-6 CASSLLGGHEQFF TGTGCCAGCAGCTTATTAGGGGGCCATGAGCAGTTCTTC
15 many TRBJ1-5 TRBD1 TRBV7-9 CASSPRTGDDQPQHF TGTGCCAGCAGCCCCCGGACAGGGGACGATCAGCCCCAGCATTTT
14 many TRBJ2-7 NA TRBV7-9 CASSPESRNYEQYF TGTGCCAGCAGCCCAGAATCGAGGAACTACGAGCAGTACTTC
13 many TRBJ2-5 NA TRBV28 CASTRPGDETQYF TGTGCCAGCACCCGACCGGGGGATGAGACCCAGTACTTC
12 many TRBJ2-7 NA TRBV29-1 CSVLGGFDEQYF TGCAGCGTTCTGGGGGGCTTCGACGAGCAGTACTTC
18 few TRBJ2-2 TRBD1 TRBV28 CASISVRDRGWRTGELFF TGTGCCAGCATATCCGTCCGGGACAGGGGATGGAGGACCGGGGAGCTGTTTTTT
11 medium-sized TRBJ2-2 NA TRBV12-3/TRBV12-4 CASSGTGELFF TGTGCCAGCAGTGGAACCGGGGAGCTGTTTTTT
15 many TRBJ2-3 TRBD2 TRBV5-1 CASSHRLAGVDTQYF TGCGCCAGCAGCCACCGACTAGCGGGAGTAGATACGCAGTATTTT
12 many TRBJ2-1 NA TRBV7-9 CASSLSPHGQFF TGTGCCAGCAGCTTAAGCCCTCATGGGCAGTTCTTC
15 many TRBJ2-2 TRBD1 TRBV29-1 CSVGDSLWNTGELFF TGCAGCGTTGGGGACAGTTTATGGAACACCGGGGAGCTGTTTTTT
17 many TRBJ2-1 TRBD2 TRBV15 CATSTLSGTTQYNEQFF TGTGCCACCAGCACCCTTAGCGGGACCACCCAGTACAATGAGCAGTTCTTC
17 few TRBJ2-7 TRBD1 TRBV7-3 CASSHRIWTGTTYEQYF TGTGCCAGCAGCCACCGAATTTGGACAGGGACAACCTACGAGCAGTACTTC
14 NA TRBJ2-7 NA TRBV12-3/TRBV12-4 CASSSLWTPREQYF TGTGCCAGCAGTTCCCTTTGGACCCCCCGCGAGCAGTACTTC
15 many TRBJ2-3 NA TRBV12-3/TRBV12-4 CASSPEGQGSDTQYF TGTGCCAGCAGTCCGGAAGGTCAGGGTTCAGATACGCAGTATTTT
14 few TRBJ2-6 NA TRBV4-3 CASSHTDQANVLTF TGCGCCAGCAGCCACACAGACCAGGCCAACGTCCTGACTTTC
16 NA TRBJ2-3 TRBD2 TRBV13 CASSRLAGGGGDTQYF TGTGCCAGCAGCCGACTAGCGGGAGGGGGAGGCGATACGCAGTATTTT
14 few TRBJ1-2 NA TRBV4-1 CASSQVVRSGGYTF TGCGCCAGCAGCCAAGTGGTCAGATCGGGAGGCTACACCTTC
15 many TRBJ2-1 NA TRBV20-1 CSAASEAGSYNEQFF TGCAGTGCTGCCTCCGAAGCGGGCTCCTACAATGAGCAGTTCTTC
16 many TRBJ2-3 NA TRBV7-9 CASSLDDFLYTDTQYF TGTGCCAGCAGCTTAGATGACTTTCTCTACACAGATACGCAGTATTTT